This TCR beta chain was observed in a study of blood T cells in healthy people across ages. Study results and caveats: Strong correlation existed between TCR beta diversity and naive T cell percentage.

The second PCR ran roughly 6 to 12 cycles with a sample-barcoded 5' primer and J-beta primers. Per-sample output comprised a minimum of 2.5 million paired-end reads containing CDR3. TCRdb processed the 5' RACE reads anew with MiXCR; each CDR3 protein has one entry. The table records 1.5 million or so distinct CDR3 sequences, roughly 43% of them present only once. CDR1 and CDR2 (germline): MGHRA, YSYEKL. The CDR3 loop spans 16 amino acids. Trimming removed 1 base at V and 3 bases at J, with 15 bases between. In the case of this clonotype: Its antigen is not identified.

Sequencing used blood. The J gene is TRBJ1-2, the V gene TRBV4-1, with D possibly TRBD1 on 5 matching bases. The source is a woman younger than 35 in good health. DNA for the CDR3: TGCGCCAGCAGCCAAGTATTTGCAGGGCGGGACTATGGCTACACCTTC. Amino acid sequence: CASSQVFAGRDYGYTF.